A selection of T cell receptor beta chains follows, all from one sample in a study of precursors of human CD4 cytotoxic T cells. TCRdb re-derived calls from the reads in MiXCR, one entry per CDR3 protein. This sample has around 770 distinct CDR3 sequences, with approximately 19% found just once. Sequenced sample: memory CD4+ T cells from blood (PBMCs). These TCRs come from a human donor in good health. Both conserved end residues are part of each CDR3. Fields, in order: D gene, clone size, CDR3 length, J gene, V gene, CDR3 protein, CDR3 DNA. A D gene is named only where the DNA matches it firmly. Expanded clones get a size class; other rows say once, few or many, or leave the size out.

TRBD1 . 13 TRBJ2-7 TRBV10-3 CAISDQTGGEQNF TGTGCCATCAGTGACCAAACAGGGGGCGAGCAGAACTTC
TRBD1 few 15 TRBJ2-2 TRBV5-1 CASQPDRGSTGELFF TGCGCCAGCCAACCCGACAGGGGGAGCACCGGGGAGCTGTTTTTT
. large 11 TRBJ1-2 TRBV2 CASSPERGYTF TGTGCCAGCAGTCCTGAAAGGGGCTACACCTTC
. . 14 TRBJ2-3 TRBV29-1 CSVEEQGSTDTQYF TGCAGCGTTGAAGAGCAGGGAAGCACAGATACGCAGTATTTT
. . 14 TRBJ2-7 TRBV4-1 CASSQDRTAYEQYF TGCGCCAGCAGCCAAGATAGGACAGCCTACGAGCAGTACTTC
. . 15 TRBJ2-7 TRBV5-1 CASSSLGAGSYEQYF TGCGCCAGCAGCAGCCTAGGAGCCGGATCCTACGAGCAGTACTTC
. . 14 TRBJ1-1 TRBV12-3/TRBV12-4 CASSLSSGITEAFF TGTGCCAGCAGTTTGTCCTCAGGGATCACTGAAGCTTTCTTT
. . 12 TRBJ2-5 TRBV12-3/TRBV12-4 CASSSDQETQYF TGTGCCAGCAGTTCCGACCAAGAGACCCAGTACTTC
. . 13 TRBJ2-5 TRBV7-2 CASSSRTQETQYF TGTGCCAGCAGCTCCCGTACCCAAGAGACCCAGTACTTC
. few 14 TRBJ1-5 TRBV20-1 CSAPDKNSNQPQHF TGCAGTGCACCCGACAAGAATAGCAATCAGCCCCAGCATTTT
TRBD2 large 16 TRBJ2-1 TRBV10-3 CAISETGTSGNNEQFF TGTGCCATCAGTGAAACCGGGACTAGCGGGAACAATGAGCAGTTCTTC
TRBD2 . 17 TRBJ2-4 TRBV7-9 CASSLMPAGVWRNIQYF TGTGCCAGCAGCTTAATGCCAGCGGGAGTATGGAGAAACATTCAGTACTTC
. . 12 TRBJ2-7 TRBV29-1 CSVEPRPDEQYF TGCAGCGTTGAACCTCGCCCCGACGAGCAGTACTTC
TRBD2 few 17 TRBJ2-1 TRBV5-1 CASSFRSPTSGIYEQFF TGCGCCAGCAGCTTCAGATCCCCGACTAGCGGGATCTATGAGCAGTTCTTC
. . 15 TRBJ2-5 TRBV7-9 CASSPTWVLEETQYF TGTGCCAGCAGTCCGACATGGGTTCTCGAAGAGACCCAGTACTTC
TRBD1 few 14 TRBJ2-3 TRBV5-1 CASSMTGFQDTQYF TGCGCCAGCAGCATGACAGGGTTTCAAGATACGCAGTATTTT
. large 14 TRBJ2-7 TRBV5-1 CASRLRDQSYEQYF TGCGCCAGCAGGTTAAGGGATCAATCCTACGAGCAGTACTTC
TRBD1 large 14 TRBJ2-7 TRBV2 CASKLDRGLGEQYF TGTGCCAGCAAACTCGACAGGGGCTTGGGCGAGCAGTACTTC
. . 13 TRBJ2-4 TRBV20-1 CSARAPDKNIQYF TGCAGTGCTAGAGCCCCGGACAAAAACATTCAGTACTTC
TRBD1 few 15 TRBJ2-3 TRBV18 CASSPGQVGADTQYF TGTGCCAGCTCACCGGGACAGGTTGGGGCAGATACGCAGTATTTT
TRBD2 large 17 TRBJ2-3 TRBV11-1 CASSFGRLAGGTDTQYF TGTGCCAGCAGCTTCGGGCGGCTAGCGGGAGGCACAGATACGCAGTATTTT
TRBD2 few 16 TRBJ2-7 TRBV4-1 CASSQGGLAGRGEQYF TGCGCCAGCAGCCAAGGAGGACTAGCCGGTCGTGGCGAGCAGTACTTC
. . 14 TRBJ1-6 TRBV20-1 CSARDSPDHSPLHF TGCAGTGCTAGGGACAGCCCCGATCATTCACCCCTCCACTTT
TRBD2 few 14 TRBJ2-1 TRBV28 CASSLGLGETEQFF TGTGCCAGCAGTTTGGGACTAGGGGAGACTGAGCAGTTCTTC
. . 15 TRBJ1-6 TRBV20-1 CSAPRRQVSNSPLHF TGCAGTGCCCCCCGGCGCCAGGTCTCGAATTCACCCCTCCACTTT
. few 12 TRBJ1-1 TRBV12-3/TRBV12-4 CASIGAEIEAFF TGTGCCAGCATTGGGGCTGAGATTGAAGCTTTCTTT
TRBD2 few 14 TRBJ2-1 TRBV11-3 CASSQGLAGDWQFF TGTGCCAGCAGCCAGGGACTAGCGGGAGATTGGCAGTTCTTC
TRBD2 few 13 TRBJ2-7 TRBV5-8 CASSSTSGYEQYF TGTGCCAGCAGCTCGACTAGCGGCTACGAGCAGTACTTC
TRBD2 few 15 TRBJ2-1 TRBV5-1 CASSRGTSGTNEQFF TGCGCCAGCAGCCGCGGGACTAGCGGGACCAATGAGCAGTTCTTC
TRBD1 few 16 TRBJ1-1 TRBV19 CASSIGTGSGNTEAFF TGTGCCAGTAGTATAGGGACAGGGTCAGGGAACACTGAAGCTTTCTTT
. . 15 TRBJ1-1 TRBV5-1 CASSLIGVGVTEAFF TGCGCCAGCAGCTTGATCGGGGTCGGGGTGACTGAAGCTTTCTTT
. large 14 TRBJ2-5 TRBV7-7 CASSLDQGGETQYF TGTGCCAGCAGCTTAGATCAGGGTGGGGAGACCCAGTACTTC
. few 12 TRBJ1-1 TRBV28 CASSRSVRGAFF TGTGCCAGCAGTCGATCGGTTAGGGGGGCTTTCTTT
. . 15 TRBJ2-2 TRBV24-1 CATATAGKNTGELFF TGTGCCACCGCCACTGCCGGGAAAAACACCGGGGAGCTGTTTTTT
. . 15 TRBJ1-2 TRBV14 CASSQDFGLLYGYTF TGTGCCAGCAGCCAAGACTTCGGACTCCTCTATGGCTACACCTTC
TRBD1 few 16 TRBJ1-5 TRBV7-9 CASSLGTGGSNQPQHF TGTGCCAGCAGCTTGGGGACAGGGGGTAGCAATCAGCCCCAGCATTTT
TRBD2 large 15 TRBJ2-2 TRBV9 CAGPISGRNTGELFF TGTGCCGGTCCCATTAGCGGGAGGAACACCGGGGAGCTGTTTTTT
TRBD2 . 18 TRBJ2-5 TRBV5-1 CASSTPGTSGRSQETQYF TGCGCCAGCAGCACACCCGGGACTAGCGGGAGAAGTCAAGAGACCCAGTACTTC
TRBD2 few 16 TRBJ2-3 TRBV12-3/TRBV12-4 CASSLTSGRATDTQYF TGTGCCAGCAGTCTGACTAGCGGGAGGGCCACAGATACGCAGTATTTT
. . 17 TRBJ1-1 TRBV11-2 CASSLGVGFGVDAEAFF TGTGCCAGCAGCTTAGGAGTAGGTTTCGGGGTTGACGCTGAAGCTTTCTTT
TRBD1 . 14 TRBJ1-2 TRBV7-2 CASRRDRRDYGYTF TGTGCCAGCAGACGGGACAGACGCGACTATGGCTACACCTTC
. large 14 TRBJ2-2 TRBV24-1 CATAGPGATGELFF TGTGCCACCGCGGGGCCAGGGGCCACCGGGGAGCTGTTTTTT
. . 11 TRBJ2-7 TRBV29-1 CSFQTNYEQYF TGCAGCTTCCAGACCAACTACGAGCAGTACTTC
. few 13 TRBJ1-5 TRBV12-3/TRBV12-4 CASSLGANQPQHF TGTGCCAGCAGTTTGGGGGCCAATCAGCCCCAGCATTTT
. large 13 TRBJ2-3 TRBV20-1 CSARDGATDTQYF TGCAGTGCTAGAGATGGGGCCACAGATACGCAGTATTTT
TRBD2 . 17 TRBJ2-7 TRBV24-1 CATSDCQSGRGFYEQYF TGTGCCACCAGTGATTGCCAGTCCGGGAGGGGGTTCTACGAGCAGTACTTC
. large 14 TRBJ2-3 TRBV2 CASRRGSNTDTQYF TGTGCCAGCAGGAGAGGGAGCAACACAGATACGCAGTATTTT
. large 13 TRBJ2-5 TRBV19 CASSLQVQETQYF TGTGCCAGTAGTTTACAGGTCCAAGAGACCCAGTACTTC
. . 12 TRBJ2-3 TRBV27 CASSLWGDTQYF TGTGCCAGCAGTTTATGGGGAGATACGCAGTATTTT
. large 14 TRBJ1-1 TRBV28 CASSLVAGKTEAFF TGTGCCAGCAGTTTGGTCGCAGGGAAGACTGAAGCTTTCTTT
TRBD1 . 16 TRBJ1-5 TRBV9 CASSVGQGVGNQPQHF TGTGCCAGCAGCGTTGGACAGGGGGTAGGGAATCAGCCCCAGCATTTT
TRBD2 . 15 TRBJ2-7 TRBV12-3/TRBV12-4 CASSYTGTSVDEQYF TGTGCCAGCAGTTACACCGGGACTAGCGTTGACGAGCAGTACTTC
TRBD2 large 14 TRBJ2-3 TRBV20-1 CSAPPGLVTDTQYF TGCAGTGCGCCCCCGGGACTAGTAACAGATACGCAGTATTTT
. few 13 TRBJ2-5 TRBV7-8 CASSLGPQGTQYF TGTGCCAGCAGCTTAGGGCCCCAGGGGACCCAGTACTTC
. large 17 TRBJ2-6 TRBV24-1 CATSAGPPSSGANVLTF TGTGCCACCAGTGCGGGGCCCCCTAGCTCTGGGGCCAACGTCCTGACTTTC
TRBD2 once 14 TRBJ2-1 TRBV5-1 CASSLGQGGREQFF TGCGCCAGCAGCTTGGGGCAGGGAGGGAGGGAGCAGTTCTTC
TRBD1 few 13 TRBJ2-3 TRBV5-8 CASSLDRMDTQYF TGTGCCAGCAGCCTGGACAGGATGGATACGCAGTATTTT
. large 14 TRBJ2-7 TRBV2 CASSERVFSYEQYF TGTGCCAGCAGTGAACGAGTTTTCTCCTACGAGCAGTACTTC
. . 12 TRBJ1-2 TRBV29-1 CSVWSGGYGYTF TGCAGCGTCTGGTCCGGGGGCTATGGCTACACCTTC
. . 13 TRBJ1-2 TRBV6-2/TRBV6-3 CASRSTANYGYTF TGTGCCAGCAGATCGACGGCTAACTATGGCTACACCTTC